These 11 T cell receptor beta chains were all obtained from the same sample, sequenced in a study of shared clonotypes between healthy human individuals. Clones were sequenced by immunoSEQ multiplex PCR, and TCRdb holds only the in-frame ones, with some missing. Of some 2,400,000 clones listed, under 97% are singletons. Sequencing was performed on naive CD4+ T cells sorted from blood. Documented subset: CD45RA+ positively selected. The receptors here all came from a man between 18 and 35 years old in good health.

This chain connects TRBV11-1 to TRBJ2-7; 9 positions match TRBD1. The CDR3 consists of 13 residues. Germline V gene sequence: CDR1 SGHAT, CDR2 FQDESV (reference sequence). With 1 base clipped from V and 6 bases from J, the junction kept 1 base outside the gene matches. CDR3 loop: CASSLGQGVEQYF. CDR3 sequence (DNA): TGTGCCAGCAGCTTAGGACAGGGGGTCGAGCAGTACTTC.

CDR3 amino acids: CASSPAENTEAFF. In nucleotides, the CDR3 is TGTGCCAGCTCACCAGCGGAGAACACTGAAGCTTTCTTT. V and J are TRBV18 and TRBJ1-1; D gene ambiguous. Germline V lookup: CDR1 KGHSH, CDR2 LQKENI. Trimming took 2 bases from V and 1 from J, leaving 5 bases between them. CDR3 length equals 13 residues.

The chain recombines TRBV18 with TRBJ2-5, with 11 bases lining up with TRBD2. CDR3 length: 16 residues. CDR1 KGHSH and CDR2 LQKENI come from the germline V gene. V dropped 2 bases and J dropped 5; count of bases not matched to a gene: 7. CDR3 nucleotides: TGTGCCAGCTCACCAGTCCGACTAGCGGGGATGGAGACCCAGTACTTC. Its translation is CASSPVRLAGMETQYF.

In its sample, this clone was seen a few times. This chain joins TRBV19 and TRBJ2-7; TRBD1 might be the D (5 bases). V dropped 3 bases and J dropped 3 bases, with 12 bases sitting between them. Germline lookup yields CDR1 LNHDA and CDR2 SQIVND (reference sequence). This CDR3 region has 14 residues. The CDR3: CASSIGRAIYEQYF. The DNA of the CDR3 is TGTGCCAGTAGTATCGGCAGGGCTATCTACGAGCAGTACTTC.

The CDR3, as DNA: TGTGCCAGCAGTGCCGCCCCTGGGGGAGAGACCCAGTACTTC. Residues: CASSAAPGGETQYF. This chain connects TRBV2 to TRBJ2-5; perhaps D is TRBD1 or TRBD2 (5 bases each). Trimming removed 4 bases from V and 4 bases from J, with 13 bases in between. In germline, CDR1 is SNHLY, CDR2 FYNNEI. The CDR3 spans 14 residues.

On this clone: Other DNA variants within this sample encode the same CDR3. The CDR3 protein is CSAQGDTQYF. CDR3 coding DNA: TGCAGTGCCCAGGGGGATACGCAGTATTTT. The V call is TRBV20-1, the J call TRBJ2-3; maybe TRBD1 (6 bases). Germline values: CDR1 DFQATT, CDR2 SNEGSKA (reference sequence). The CDR3 is made up of 10 amino acids. Trimming removed 6 bases at V and 6 bases at J, with 7 bases between.

The chain links TRBV28 to TRBJ2-2; maybe TRBD2 (7 bases). The V gene lost 10 bases and the J gene lost 2 bases, with 20 bases spanning the gap. This CDR3 contains 16 residues. Germline loops: CDR1 MDHEN, CDR2 SYDVKM. CDR3 DNA sequence: TGTGCCACGGGGGGAGGGCAGGGGCTCAACACCGGGGAGCTGTTTTTT. Translating gives CATGGGQGLNTGELFF.

The rearrangement uses TRBV15 and TRBJ1-5; a possible D gene is TRBD1 (6 bases). Germline lookup yields CDR1 LNHNV and CDR2 YYDKDF (reference sequence). The length of the CDR3 is 17 residues. The germline V and J ends were trimmed by 0 bases and 1 base, with 13 bases remaining between them. The CDR3: CATSRDGLGGSNQPQHF. In DNA form, the CDR3 reads TGTGCCACCAGCAGAGATGGTTTAGGGGGGAGCAATCAGCCCCAGCATTTT.

The V gene is TRBV7-2, the J gene TRBJ2-1; TRBD2 matches 10 bases. The germline gives CDR1 SGHTA, CDR2 FQGNSA. Trimming cost V 1 base and J 10 bases; bases outside gene matches: 13. CDR3 length equals 17 residues. CDR3 sequence reads: CASSLVSAGLAQGEQFF. CDR3 nucleotides: TGTGCCAGCAGCTTAGTTTCAGCGGGACTAGCGCAAGGGGAGCAGTTCTTC.

The chain couples TRBV28 to TRBJ2-7; D is ambiguous. V lost 3 bases and J lost 3, with 12 bases in between. Germline lookup yields CDR1 MDHEN and CDR2 SYDVKM. This CDR3 region has 14 residues. The CDR3 DNA follows: TGTGCCAGCAGTTTGTATCAGGCCCTCTACGAGCAGTACTTC. The encoded protein is CASSLYQALYEQYF. The full variable domain, in which reference TRBV28 and TRBJ2-7 provide the parts outside the CDR3, is DVKVTQSSRYLVKRTGEKVFLECVQDMDHENMFWYRQDPGLGLRLIYFSYDVKMKEKGDIPEGYSVSREKKERFSLILESASTNQTSMYLCASSLYQALYEQYFGPGTRLTVT.

This clone was detected once. The chain has TRBV5-5 and TRBJ1-6; TRBD1 aligns across 10 bases. CDR3 size: 16 residues. V was pared by 0 bases and J by 8 bases, with 5 bases of the junction left unmatched. Germline CDR1 reads SGHKS; CDR2 reads YYEKEE (reference sequence). The CDR3 protein is CASSLGQGAADSPLHF. In nucleotides, the CDR3 is TGTGCCAGCAGCTTGGGACAGGGGGCAGCTGATTCACCCCTCCACTTT.